A single sample is the source of the 9 T cell receptor beta chains below, sequenced in a study of CD8 T cell repertoires and HIV-1 epitope variants. Antigen specificity for these receptors is unknown. Using immunoSEQ multiplex PCR, the repertoire was profiled, and TCRdb retains in-frame clones only, with some absent. The sample holds 6,000 or so clones, 65% to 75% seen once. The sample taken for sequencing was cultured CD8+ T cells derived from PBMCs. All receptors come from a male donor with HIV.

The chain employs TRBV27 and TRBJ1-1, with 10 bases that match TRBD1. The CDR3 totals 14 residues. The V gene end was trimmed by 5 bases and the J gene end by 4 bases; junction bases not matched to a gene: 4. Germline V CDR1 and CDR2: MNHEY, SMNVEV (reference sequence). CDR3 protein: CASSTRTGGTEAFF. The DNA of the CDR3 is TGTGCCAGCAGTACAAGGACAGGGGGCACTGAAGCTTTCTTT.

The V call is TRBV28, the J call TRBJ1-1, with 8 positions matching TRBD1. The junction had 1 base not matched to a gene; V was cut back by 6 bases and J by 4 bases. The CDR3 contains 12 residues. Germline lookup yields CDR1 MDHEN and CDR2 SYDVKM. In DNA form, the CDR3 reads TGTGCCAGCAGCACAGGGGGCACTGAAGCTTTCTTT. This encodes CASSTGGTEAFF.

This chain connects TRBV5-6 to TRBJ2-7, with D possibly being TRBD1 or TRBD2 (6 bases each). CDR1 SGHDT and CDR2 YYEEEE come from the germline V gene. This CDR3 is built from 14 residues. Trimming removed 6 bases from V and 3 bases from J, with 16 bases in between. The DNA for the CDR3 is TGTGCCAGCACCTCCTTCGGGGGCTACTACGAGCAGTACTTC. Amino acids: CASTSFGGYYEQYF.

The J gene is TRBJ1-1, the V gene TRBV25-1, with D unclear. Trimming pared 4 bases from V and 0 bases from J, leaving 6 bases between. The CDR3 consists of 13 residues. CDR1 is MGHDK and CDR2 is SYGVNS in the germline V gene. This CDR3 is CASSAQLNTEAFF. Written as DNA, the CDR3 is TGTGCCAGCAGTGCTCAGCTGAACACTGAAGCTTTCTTT.

The chain has TRBV7-8 and TRBJ2-2; 9 bases are shared with TRBD2. The trim removed 4 bases at V and 4 bases at J, leaving 13 bases unmatched. Germline CDR1 is SGHVS and CDR2 is FQNEAQ. The CDR3 is made up of 18 amino acids. CDR3 residues: CASSSKGRREGGTGELFF. The CDR3 DNA reads TGTGCCAGCAGCTCTAAAGGGAGGCGGGAGGGTGGCACCGGGGAGCTGTTTTTT.

This sequence joins TRBV2 and TRBJ2-7; 10 bases map to TRBD2. The V segment lost 5 bases and the J segment 6 bases; nucleotides outside the gene matches: 4. The CDR3 length is 13 residues. Looked up from germline, CDR1 is SNHLY and CDR2 is FYNNEI. In DNA form, the CDR3 reads TGTGCCAGCAGTCTAGCGGGAGTCCCCGAGCAGTACTTC. This sequence encodes CASSLAGVPEQYF.

This clone has just one count. V usage is TRBV9 and J usage is TRBJ2-1; unclear D gene. Germline V gives CDR1 SGDLS, CDR2 YYNGEE. This CDR3 region has 13 residues. The V and J ends lost 0 bases and 7 bases respectively, with 8 bases between them. The CDR3 DNA follows: TGTGCCAGCAGCGTAGAGAGTCGGAATGAGCAGTTCTTC. It is translated as CASSVESRNEQFF.

CDR3 nucleotide sequence: TGTGCCAGCACCACCTGGGGGGGTGAAGCTTTCTTT. It yields the protein CASTTWGGEAFF. V gene TRBV5-6 combines with J gene TRBJ1-1, with D perhaps matching TRBD1 (5 bases). The CDR3 runs to 12 residues. Germline CDR1 SGHDT, CDR2 YYEEEE. Trimming left V 6 bases short and J 7 bases short, with 13 bases between.

The rearrangement joins TRBV11-2 to TRBJ1-3; perhaps TRBD1 as D (5 bases). The germline CDR1 and CDR2 sequences are SGHAT and FQNNGV. The CDR3 is 17 residues long. The V and J ends lost 3 bases and 0 bases respectively, with 15 bases between them. This CDR3 is CASSFPSQGNSGNTIYF. The CDR3 DNA sequence: TGTGCCAGCAGCTTCCCCTCGCAGGGTAACTCTGGAAACACCATATATTTT.